Sequencing of this TCR beta chain was carried out in a study of T cell responses to AZD1222 COVID-19 vaccine. Study observations and caveats: Two doses of AZD1222 preceded a rise in Spike-specific TCR breadth and depth. Clonal diversity may have been underestimated in mostly white British donors. Vaccine-related CD4 TCRs covered spike, predominating at 160-218 and 743-854.

TCRdb's copy holds only in-frame clones and misses some; the assay was immunoSEQ multiplex PCR. The repertoire holds around 110,000 clones, approximately 83% seen once, with roughly 3.9% in the top ten. On this clone: The antigen is unknown.

This receptor was identified in an adult in good health. The material sequenced was peripheral blood, taken on day 0 of MenACWY control vaccination.

The chain's CDR3 is CASSLGTSGGSSSYEQYF. In DNA, the CDR3 is TGTGCCAGCAGCTTAGGGACTAGCGGGGGCTCCAGCTCCTACGAGCAGTACTTC. This chain uses TRBV11-2 with TRBJ2-7, with 13 bases matching TRBD2. Germline V CDR1 and CDR2: SGHAT, FQNNGV. The V segment lost 1 base and the J segment 0 bases; nucleotides outside the gene matches: 6. This CDR3 spans 18 amino acids.